This T cell receptor (beta chain) emerged from a study of T cells after yellow fever vaccination. At the level of the study: The SMART-Seq v4 Ultra Low Input method served to prepare the low-cell-number fractions. Study-level points and caveats: Post-booster repertoires contained most primary-vaccination clones again (96% CD4, roughly 90% CD8).

As TCR cDNA was made by 5'RACE template switching, a universal primer site and UMIs were added. TCRdb used MiXCR to reprocess the 5' RACE reads, holding one entry per CDR3 protein. Of roughly 140,000 distinct CDR3 sequences in the sample, 7.7% were seen once. CDR3 size: 16 residues. Germline V gene data show CDR1 as MNHEY and CDR2 as SVGEGT. The trim removed 0 bases at V and 6 bases at J, leaving 7 bases unmatched. Many counts were recorded for this clonotype. Its antigen is still unknown. This material consisted of CD4+ T cells sorted from PBMCs, taken 5 days after the yellow fever booster vaccination. The sequence was collected from a man aged 25-45 years who received the YFV17D yellow fever vaccine. This chain connects TRBV6-2 or TRBV6-3 to TRBJ2-1, with 8 bases fitting TRBD1. Here the CDR3 DNA reads TGTGCCAGCAGTTACTCGATGCAGGGGGCCTTCAATGAGCAGTTCTTC. Protein sequence: CASSYSMQGAFNEQFF.